One sample yielded the 22 T cell receptor beta chains listed below, sequenced in a study of T-cell memory formation after mild COVID-19. TCRdb itself ran the 5' RACE reads through MiXCR, one entry per CDR3 protein. The sample contains fewer than 110,000 distinct CDR3 sequences, approximately 14% of which appear only once. The sample comprised PBMCs or a T cell subset sorted from them (not recorded which). The source is a young man who had mild COVID-19 (a few samples of this study predate the infection). Cell type and time point are not known.

The chain carries TRBV3-1 and TRBJ2-3; D assignment may be TRBD1 or TRBD2 (5 bases each). Germline assignment: CDR1 LGHDT and CDR2 YNNKEL (reference sequence). This CDR3 has 16 residues. Trimming took off 4 bases at V and 3 bases at J, with 17 bases between the two ends. DNA of the CDR3: TGTGCCAGCAGCCTGGGGACGGCCCAATGGACAGATACGCAGTATTTT. It specifies CASSLGTAQWTDTQYF.

V and J are TRBV11-2 and TRBJ2-3, with a weak D call TRBD1 (5 bases). This CDR3 contains 15 residues. Germline CDR1 and CDR2: SGHAT and FQNNGV. Trimming took 5 bases from V and 2 from J, leaving 14 bases between them. CDR3 amino acids: CASSLPTAITDTQYF. The DNA of the CDR3 is TGTGCCAGCAGCCTACCGACAGCTATCACAGATACGCAGTATTTT.

This chain connects TRBV25-1 to TRBJ1-1, with a weak D call TRBD1 (6 bases). The CDR3 sequence is 16 residues long. Germline CDR1 reads MGHDK; CDR2 reads SYGVNS. V lost 4 bases, J lost 5 bases, and 20 bases lay in between. For the CDR3, the DNA is TGTGCCAGCAGTGGGAACGCAAGGGGGGAAACAACTGAAGCTTTCTTT. Protein sequence: CASSGNARGETTEAFF.

The chain uses TRBV5-4 and TRBJ2-1; D might be TRBD1 (5 bases). The CDR3 runs 12 residues. CDR1 and CDR2 from the germline V gene are SGHNT and YYREEE (reference sequence). V lost 3 bases and J 10 bases, leaving 11 bases between the germline ends. CDR3 region: CASSWGPGEQFF. CDR3 coding DNA: TGTGCCAGCAGCTGGGGCCCAGGGGAGCAGTTCTTC.

This clonotype was seen ten or more times. This CDR3 is CASSLGSAHSYEQYF. Written as DNA, the CDR3 is TGTGCCAGCAGCTTAGGTTCGGCGCACTCCTACGAGCAGTACTTC. This chain uses TRBV7-9 with TRBJ2-7; D call uncertain. CDR1 and CDR2 (germline): SEHNR, FQNEAQ (reference sequence). Trimming left V 1 base short and J 0 bases short, with 10 bases between. This CDR3 region has 15 residues.

This clonotype showed up just a few times. The chain employs TRBV12-3 or TRBV12-4 and TRBJ1-5; TRBD1 matches 8 bases. This CDR3 comprises 15 residues. J was trimmed by 1 base and V by 4 bases; bases with no gene match: 3. The CDR3 DNA sequence: TGTGCCAGCAGTTCGGACAGGGAGAGCAATCAGCCCCAGCATTTT. Protein: CASSSDRESNQPQHF.

This clonotype showed up many times. The chain couples TRBV13 to TRBJ2-1; 10 bases match TRBD1. Germline V gene lookup returns CDR1 PRHDT and CDR2 FYEKMQ (reference sequence). V shed 1 base and J 11 bases; nucleotides not matched to a gene: 8. This CDR3 has 15 residues. The CDR3 DNA is TGTGCCAGCAGCTTAGAAACCGGGACAGGGGAGAAGCAGTTCTTC. Translating gives CASSLETGTGEKQFF.

This clonotype was counted a few times. The V gene is TRBV12-3 or TRBV12-4, the J gene TRBJ2-5; 11 bases match TRBD1. This CDR3 has 17 residues. J lost 5 bases, V lost 3 bases, and 11 bases had no gene match. DNA for the CDR3: TGTGCCAGCAGTTTTCCCTCCGGGACAGGGGGTCGGGAGACCCAGTACTTC. Its protein product is CASSFPSGTGGRETQYF.

J is TRBJ2-7 and V is TRBV7-2; D possibly matches TRBD1 or TRBD2 (5 bases each). There are 13 residues in the CDR3. CDR1 and CDR2 from the germline V gene are SGHTA and FQGNSA. V shed 3 bases and J shed 5 bases, with 11 bases lying between them. The CDR3 nucleotides are TGTGCCAGCAGCTTCGGGACGGCAAACGAGCAGTACTTC. Translation: CASSFGTANEQYF.

This clonotype was detected many times. V gene TRBV9 combines with J gene TRBJ2-3; D remains ambiguous. V dropped 3 bases and J dropped 2 bases, with 13 bases sitting between them. Per the germline V gene, CDR1 is SGDLS and CDR2 is YYNGEE. CDR3 length equals 15 residues. CDR3 residues: CASSAGPAPTDTQYF. The CDR3, as DNA: TGTGCCAGCAGCGCTGGACCCGCCCCCACAGATACGCAGTATTTT.

This clonotype has more than one count but fewer than ten. V and J are TRBV6-5 and TRBJ2-2; 8 bases are a match to TRBD1. This CDR3 is 16 amino acids long. J was trimmed by 1 base and V by 6 bases; bases with no gene match: 7. Germline loops: CDR1 MNHEY, CDR2 SVGAGI. CDR3 coding DNA: TGTGCCAGCAGGGACCCGGGACAGGTGAACACCGGGGAGCTGTTTTTT. It yields the protein CASRDPGQVNTGELFF.

This clonotype was seen a handful of times. The chain joins TRBV15 to TRBJ2-1; possibly TRBD2 for D (7 bases). V was trimmed by 0 bases and J by 6 bases, leaving 15 bases between them. Germline V gene sequence: CDR1 LNHNV, CDR2 YYDKDF (reference sequence). The CDR3 covers 16 residues. CDR3 sequence reads: CATSREEGGAFNEQFF. The DNA for the CDR3 is TGTGCCACCAGCAGAGAGGAGGGGGGGGCTTTCAATGAGCAGTTCTTC.

This rearrangement joins TRBV4-1 to TRBJ1-1, with D unclear. There are 15 residues in the CDR3. CDR1 and CDR2 from the germline V gene are MGHRA and YSYEKL. Trimming removed 5 bases from V and 4 bases from J, with 17 bases in between. Here the CDR3 DNA reads TGCGCCAGCAGCTTTCGCGCGGGCGCGGGCACTGAAGCTTTCTTT. Protein product: CASSFRAGAGTEAFF.

The chain is built from TRBV7-2 and TRBJ2-3; 7 positions agree with TRBD2. After removal of 5 bases from V and 6 bases from J, the junction contained 17 bases not matched to a gene. Germline values: CDR1 SGHTA, CDR2 FQGNSA. This CDR3 contains 17 residues. The DNA for the CDR3 is TGTGCCAGCAGCCATACCCTGCGGGGGTGGTATCTGGATACGCAGTATTTT. This sequence encodes CASSHTLRGWYLDTQYF.

This rearrangement joins TRBV7-2 to TRBJ2-6; the match to TRBD1 covers 7 bases. V was clipped by 7 bases and J by 3 bases; unmatched bases: 12. Germline values: CDR1 SGHTA, CDR2 FQGNSA. The CDR3 is made up of 17 amino acids. CDR3 residues: CASNLLEGALGANVLTF. The CDR3 nucleotides read TGTGCCAGCAACCTTCTTGAGGGGGCGCTTGGGGCCAACGTCCTGACTTTC.

V is TRBV10-3 and J is TRBJ2-4; D perhaps matches TRBD1 (5 bases). Trimming left V 2 bases short and J 3 bases short, with 11 bases between. Germline lookup yields CDR1 ENHRY and CDR2 SYGVKD. The CDR3 runs to 15 residues. DNA for the CDR3: TGTGCCATCAGTGAGGCAGGGATGGGCAAAAACATTCAGTACTTC. Translation: CAISEAGMGKNIQYF.

The CDR3 coding sequence is TGTGCCAGCAGTGACGGGAAGGAAGGCACTGAAGCTTTCTTT. It yields the protein CASSDGKEGTEAFF. The V and J genes are TRBV6-4 and TRBJ1-1; D remains unclear. The CDR3 sequence is 14 residues long. From germline, CDR1 is MRHNA and CDR2 SNTAGT. V was shortened by 2 bases and J by 4 bases, with 11 bases between the two germline ends.

This clonotype was seen repeatedly, ten times or more. CDR3 DNA: TGTGCCAGTAATAGTCCAGGGCGATCCGACAATGAGCAGTTCTTC. This gives the protein CASNSPGRSDNEQFF. This chain connects TRBV7-2 to TRBJ2-1, with D possibly TRBD1 on 5 matching bases. V gave up 9 bases and J gave up 5 bases, with 20 bases separating them. Germline CDR1 is SGHTA and CDR2 is FQGNSA. The CDR3 extends over 15 amino acids.

This clonotype was counted once. The chain joins TRBV19 to TRBJ1-5, with TRBD1 identical over 10 bases. Germline-derived CDR1 and CDR2 are LNHDA and SQIVND (reference sequence). J gave up 7 bases and V 5 bases, and 8 bases lay outside the gene matches. The CDR3 is 15 residues long. The CDR3 DNA is TGTGCCAGTAGTCCCGGACAGGGGGTTCACCAGCCCCAGCATTTT. Translating it yields CASSPGQGVHQPQHF.

The rearrangement links TRBV4-1 to TRBJ2-1; 8 bases fit TRBD2. This CDR3 is 14 amino acids long. Trimming at V came to 4 bases and at J to 6 bases, leaving 5 bases not matched to a gene. Germline V gene lookup returns CDR1 MGHRA and CDR2 YSYEKL. Here the CDR3 reads CASSPREGTNEQFF. In DNA form, the CDR3 reads TGCGCCAGCAGCCCCCGGGAGGGTACCAATGAGCAGTTCTTC.

Only a few counts were recorded for this clonotype. The V and J genes are TRBV4-3 and TRBJ1-1; TRBD1 is a possible D gene (6 bases). The CDR3 is 15 residues long. Germline CDR1 and CDR2: LGHNA and YSLEER. V was trimmed by 0 bases and J by 6 bases, leaving 14 bases between them. The CDR3: CASSQDRGQLAEAFF. The CDR3 DNA reads as TGCGCCAGCAGCCAAGATCGGGGGCAGTTAGCTGAAGCTTTCTTT.

The sample holds many counts of this clonotype. This rearrangement joins TRBV18 to TRBJ2-5, with 8 bases aligning to TRBD2. The CDR3 sequence is 18 residues long. The junction had 15 bases not matched to a gene; V was cut back by 3 bases and J by 3 bases. Germline V gene lookup returns CDR1 KGHSH and CDR2 LQKENI. The CDR3 spells CASSPKAYVVAGKETQYF. CDR3 coding DNA: TGTGCCAGCTCACCGAAGGCCTACGTGGTAGCGGGGAAAGAGACCCAGTACTTC.